Sequencing of this TCR beta chain was carried out in a study of OX40 agonist ivuxolimab in advanced cancers. Overall study results and limits: Normalized T-cell clonal expansion was also low in some nonresponders.

Some clones are missing from TCRdb's copy, which holds only in-frame ones; the method was immunoSEQ multiplex PCR. The sample holds 35,000 to 40,000 clones; 85% to 90% are singletons and the top ten take 2.4%. V lost 4 bases, J lost 6 bases, and 7 bases stayed unmatched. The CDR3 contains 14 residues. Germline V CDR1 and CDR2: SGHRS, YFSETQ. As to this clone: Its antigen is not identified.

The chain combines TRBV5-1 with TRBJ2-1; 7 bases map to TRBD1. Sample: CD4+ or CD8+ T cells sorted from blood, taken in a trial of the OX40 agonist ivuxolimab. The clonotype originates from an adult with an advanced solid tumor such as melanoma, head and neck, liver or kidney cancer. CDR3 coding DNA: TGCGCCAGCAGCCCGGACAGGCTTTCCAATGAGCAGTTCTTC. Residues: CASSPDRLSNEQFF.